This T cell receptor (beta chain) stems from a study of identical twins. The CDR3 sequence is 11 residues long. The germline V and J ends were trimmed by 7 bases and 7 bases, with 8 bases remaining between them. General observations from the study: Analyses based on zero insertions could be partly confounded by invariant MAIT and iNKT cells.

This clonotype was recorded many times. Its antigen is currently unknown. From the 5' RACE reads, TCRdb called clonotypes with MiXCR, one entry per CDR3 protein. Of hundreds of thousands of distinct CDR3 sequences in the sample, about 7.6% are singletons; the top ten hold 1.5% to 2%. A further study also used this sample, focusing on yellow fever vaccine responses in identical twins.

The TCR sequence derives from a woman aged 18 to 35 in good health. The specimen sequenced was PBMCs. This chain connects TRBV12-3 or TRBV12-4 to TRBJ2-1; D gene unclear. CDR3 residues: CASTHNNEQFF. The CDR3 nucleotides read TGTGCCAGCACCCATAATAATGAGCAGTTCTTC.